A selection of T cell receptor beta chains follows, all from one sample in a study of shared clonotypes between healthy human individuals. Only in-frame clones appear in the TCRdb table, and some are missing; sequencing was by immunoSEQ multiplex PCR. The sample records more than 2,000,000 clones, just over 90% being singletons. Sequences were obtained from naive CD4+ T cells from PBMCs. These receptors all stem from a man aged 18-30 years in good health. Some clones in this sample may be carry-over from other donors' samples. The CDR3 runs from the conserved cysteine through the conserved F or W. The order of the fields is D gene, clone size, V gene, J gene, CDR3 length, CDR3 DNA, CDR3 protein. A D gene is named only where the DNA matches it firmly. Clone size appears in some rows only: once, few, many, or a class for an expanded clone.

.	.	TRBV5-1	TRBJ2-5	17	TGCGCCAGCAGTCCCCAAGCCCGGGGGTGGTTTGAAGAGACCCAGTACTTC	CASSPQARGWFEETQYF
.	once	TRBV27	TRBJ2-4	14	TGTGCCAGCAGTAAAAGTGGAAAATTTAACATTCAGTACTTC	CASSKSGKFNIQYF
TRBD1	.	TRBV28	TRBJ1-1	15	TGTGCCAGCTCCCGGGGAGGGGGCGGGAACACTGAAGCTTTCTTT	CASSRGGGGNTEAFF
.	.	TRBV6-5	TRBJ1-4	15	TGTGCCAGCAGTTCCCTCGGACCTAATAATGAAAAACTGTTTTTT	CASSSLGPNNEKLFF
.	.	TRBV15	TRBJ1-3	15	TGTGCCACCAGCAGAGATTCCAGTGGACGAGACACCATATATTTT	CATSRDSSGRDTIYF
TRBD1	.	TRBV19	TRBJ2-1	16	TGTGCCAGTAGTTTTAGCCAGGGGGCCGGGTTCAATGAGCAGTTCTTC	CASSFSQGAGFNEQFF
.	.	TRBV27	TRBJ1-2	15	TGTGCCAGCAGTTTTAACGGGGGAGGAGGCTATGGCTACACCTTC	CASSFNGGGGYGYTF
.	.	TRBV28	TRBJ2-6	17	TGTGCCAGCAGTTTACCCCGTGATTCCTCTGGGGCCAACGTCCTGACTTTC	CASSLPRDSSGANVLTF
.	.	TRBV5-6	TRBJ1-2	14	TGTGCCAGCAGCCTTGGACGGTTGTACTATGGCTACACCTTC	CASSLGRLYYGYTF
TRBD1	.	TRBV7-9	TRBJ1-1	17	TGTGCCAGCAGCCCCCCCGCGGGTGGGCGAGACAGGGCTGAAGCTTTCTTT	CASSPPAGGRDRAEAFF
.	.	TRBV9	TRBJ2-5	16	TGTGCCAGCAGCGTATTCGGGTTCCCGTACCAAGAGACCCAGTACTTC	CASSVFGFPYQETQYF
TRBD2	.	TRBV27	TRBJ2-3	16	TGTGCCAGCAGTTTGCTACCTAGCGGCCTCACAGATACGCAGTATTTT	CASSLLPSGLTDTQYF
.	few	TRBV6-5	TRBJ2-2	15	TGTGCCAGCAGTTACTGGAGGACGAACACCGGGGAGCTGTTTTTT	CASSYWRTNTGELFF
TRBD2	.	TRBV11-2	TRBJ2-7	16	TGTGCCAGCAGCTTAGTGACTAGCCGCCCCTCCTACGAGCAGTACTTC	CASSLVTSRPSYEQYF